This T cell receptor (beta chain) was retrieved from a study of tumor and adjacent non-tumor tissue in lung cancer. Across the whole study: There were around 11 adenocarcinoma, 2 squamous cell carcinoma and 1 small cell lung cancer cases. On average, productive TCRbeta reads reached a few million per sample.

Regarding this clonotype: As yet, its antigen is unknown.

The template was RNA from unsorted bulk tissue. Notes on the study in general: Significantly higher TCR diversity was found in tumor than normal lung.

The library came from three nested PCR rounds adapted from ARM-PCR protocols. Via MiXCR, TCRdb re-called the multiplex PCR reads, giving one row per CDR3 protein. In the table there are 84,000 or so distinct CDR3 sequences, more than 60% of which are singletons. Germline V gives CDR1 SGHAT, CDR2 FQNNGV. The CDR3 contains 12 residues. Sequenced material: lung tumor tissue. The chain uses TRBV11-2 and TRBJ2-2; 8 bases are shared with TRBD1. The sequence derives from a man between 65 and 85 years old with non-small cell lung cancer. The chain's CDR3 is CTGQGSTGELFF. CDR3 DNA sequence: TGTACCGGACAGGGATCGACCGGGGAGCTGTTTTTT.